A selection of T cell receptor beta chains follows, all from one sample in a study of CD8+CD57+ T cells in acquired aplastic anemia. Using its own MiXCR run on the reads, TCRdb lists one record per CDR3 protein. The sample consists of about 58,000 distinct CDR3 sequences, about 56% of them appearing once. Material for sequencing was sorted CD4+, CD8+, or CD8+CD57+ T cells (not recorded which) from PBMCs. The source is a human donor with aplastic anemia. Both conserved end residues are part of each CDR3. The D gene is left open where the match is weak. Where a row states a size, it is once, few, many or the class of an expanded clone; other rows omit it.

size: .
D: .
V: TRBV10-3
J: TRBJ2-3
DNA: TGTGCCACAAGGGTTGGGACAGATACGCAGTATTTT
CDR3: CATRVGTDTQYF

size: .
D: .
V: TRBV7-2
J: TRBJ2-7
DNA: TGTGCCATCAGTGATTGGGGGCCTTACGAGCAGTACTTC
CDR3: CAISDWGPYEQYF

size: many
D: .
V: TRBV13
J: TRBJ1-1
DNA: TGTGCCAGCAGCTTGGAAAGGATGAACACTGAAGCTTTCTTT
CDR3: CASSLERMNTEAFF

size: .
D: .
V: TRBV7-8
J: TRBJ1-1
DNA: TGTGCCAGCAGCCCCCGTGACCCGGGAACTGAAGCTTTCTTT
CDR3: CASSPRDPGTEAFF

size: many
D: .
V: TRBV3-1
J: TRBJ1-1
DNA: TGTGCCAGCAGCCCCCCTAACAGTGGTTTCGCTGAAGCTTTCTTT
CDR3: CASSPPNSGFAEAFF

size: few
D: .
V: TRBV6-2/TRBV6-3
J: TRBJ1-5
DNA: TGTGCCAGCAGTCGGGCAGGGGTCGGCCAGCCCCAGCATTTT
CDR3: CASSRAGVGQPQHF

size: .
D: TRBD2
V: TRBV9
J: TRBJ2-5
DNA: TGTGCCAGCAGCGGTGGGACTAGCGAAGAGACCCAGTACTTC
CDR3: CASSGGTSEETQYF

size: many
D: .
V: TRBV6-1
J: TRBJ2-7
DNA: TGTGCCAGCAGAACTGGGAGGCTTCTCTACGAGCAGTACTTC
CDR3: CASRTGRLLYEQYF

size: many
D: .
V: TRBV29-1
J: TRBJ2-1
DNA: TGCAGCGTTGGGGGGGGCGACAGGGGCAATGAGCAGTTCTTC
CDR3: CSVGGGDRGNEQFF

size: .
D: .
V: TRBV19
J: TRBJ2-5
DNA: TGTGCCAGCCGAGATTGGGGACAAGAGACCCAGTACTTC
CDR3: CASRDWGQETQYF

size: many
D: TRBD2
V: TRBV20-1
J: TRBJ2-5
DNA: TGCAGTGCTGGCCATACGCTACTAGCGGGGGAACAAGAGACCCAGTACTTC
CDR3: CSAGHTLLAGEQETQYF

size: few
D: .
V: TRBV25-1
J: TRBJ2-7
DNA: TGTGCCAGCAGTGGGGCGCCGTCCTACGAGCAGTACTTC
CDR3: CASSGAPSYEQYF

size: .
D: .
V: TRBV10-3
J: TRBJ1-2
DNA: TGTGCCATCAGTGATAAGGGTCGGGGAACTGTCTACACCTTC
CDR3: CAISDKGRGTVYTF

size: once
D: TRBD2
V: TRBV2
J: TRBJ2-7
DNA: TGTGCCAGCAAGCTAGCGGTTTCCTACGAGCAGTACTTC
CDR3: CASKLAVSYEQYF

size: .
D: .
V: TRBV7-4
J: TRBJ2-7
DNA: TGTGCCAGCAGCTTCGGGGCTTACGAGCAGTACTTC
CDR3: CASSFGAYEQYF

size: .
D: .
V: TRBV24-1
J: TRBJ1-1
DNA: TGTGCCACCAGTGATACCATCTTGGCTGAAGCTTTCTTT
CDR3: CATSDTILAEAFF

size: many
D: .
V: TRBV4-3
J: TRBJ1-1
DNA: TGCGCCAGCAGCAGGACAGAGAACACTGAAGCTTTCTTT
CDR3: CASSRTENTEAFF

size: .
D: .
V: TRBV24-1
J: TRBJ1-2
DNA: TGTGCCACCAGTGATGCCCGGACCGGTGAGGTCTATGGCTACACCTTC
CDR3: CATSDARTGEVYGYTF

size: .
D: .
V: TRBV2
J: TRBJ1-1
DNA: TGTGCCAGCAGACTGACGACAGTTATGAACACTGAAGCTTTCTTT
CDR3: CASRLTTVMNTEAFF

size: .
D: .
V: TRBV24-1
J: TRBJ2-1
DNA: TGTGCCACCAGTGGTTGGGGTAGGGAGAACAATGAGCAGTTCTTC
CDR3: CATSGWGRENNEQFF

size: .
D: TRBD2
V: TRBV7-9
J: TRBJ2-7
DNA: TGTGCCAGCAGCCTACGGACTAGCGGGGGGTACGAGCAGTACTTC
CDR3: CASSLRTSGGYEQYF

size: .
D: .
V: TRBV10-3
J: TRBJ1-3
DNA: TGTGCCATCTCCGACAGAATCTCTGGAAACACCATATATTTT
CDR3: CAISDRISGNTIYF

size: once
D: .
V: TRBV10-3
J: TRBJ1-5
DNA: TGTGCCATCAGTGACCTTGGACAGTCTCAGCCCCAGCATTTT
CDR3: CAISDLGQSQPQHF

size: .
D: .
V: TRBV15
J: TRBJ1-6
DNA: TGTGCCACCAGCAGAGATATAAGGTCACCCCTCCACTTT
CDR3: CATSRDIRSPLHF

size: many
D: TRBD1
V: TRBV4-1
J: TRBJ2-1
DNA: TGCGCCAGCAGCCCGGGACAGGGGAGCAATGAGCAGTTCTTC
CDR3: CASSPGQGSNEQFF

size: .
D: TRBD2
V: TRBV2
J: TRBJ2-1
DNA: TGTGCCAGCAGAGACTATAGCGGGGGTGAGCAGTTCTTC
CDR3: CASRDYSGGEQFF

size: .
D: .
V: TRBV24-1
J: TRBJ2-6
DNA: TGTGCCACGACTCACTCCCTGACTTTC
CDR3: CATTHSLTF

size: .
D: .
V: TRBV10-1
J: TRBJ1-2
DNA: TGCGCCAGCAGTGTGGGCGATCGTGTGGTCTACACCTTC
CDR3: CASSVGDRVVYTF

size: .
D: .
V: TRBV19
J: TRBJ1-2
DNA: TGTGCCAGTAGAACAGAAGATCCCTATGGCTACACCTTC
CDR3: CASRTEDPYGYTF

size: many
D: .
V: TRBV6-1
J: TRBJ1-5
DNA: TGTGCCAGCAGCCGCACTTATAATCCGCCAAATCAGCCCCAGCATTTT
CDR3: CASSRTYNPPNQPQHF

size: .
D: .
V: TRBV10-2
J: TRBJ1-2
DNA: TGCGCCAGCAGTGTCGGCACAGAGAACTATGGCTACACCTTC
CDR3: CASSVGTENYGYTF

size: many
D: .
V: TRBV5-6
J: TRBJ2-1
DNA: TGTGCCAGCAGAAGTGGAGCTGAGCAGTTCTTC
CDR3: CASRSGAEQFF

size: .
D: TRBD2
V: TRBV11-2
J: TRBJ2-3
DNA: TGTGCCAGCAGCTTTAGCGGGGGGCCCACAGATACGCAGTATTTT
CDR3: CASSFSGGPTDTQYF

size: .
D: TRBD1
V: TRBV10-3
J: TRBJ1-2
DNA: TGTGCCATCAGCGTACAGGGGGAGCATGGCTACACCTTC
CDR3: CAISVQGEHGYTF

size: .
D: TRBD2
V: TRBV6-1
J: TRBJ2-5
DNA: TGTGCCAGCAGCCCGAGCGGGAGAGACGGAGAGACCCAGTACTTC
CDR3: CASSPSGRDGETQYF

size: .
D: TRBD1
V: TRBV6-5
J: TRBJ2-7
DNA: TGTGCCAGCAGTTGGCGACAGGGGGGCGACGAGCAGTACTTC
CDR3: CASSWRQGGDEQYF

size: many
D: .
V: TRBV6-1
J: TRBJ2-7
DNA: TGTGCCAGCAGTCCTAACGACTTGGAGGTCGACGAGCAGTACTTC
CDR3: CASSPNDLEVDEQYF

size: .
D: .
V: TRBV20-1
J: TRBJ1-1
DNA: TGCAGTGAAGGGCAGGGATACACTGAAGCTTTCTTT
CDR3: CSEGQGYTEAFF

size: many
D: .
V: TRBV15
J: TRBJ2-7
DNA: TGTGCCACCAGCGGCCGGGGCCTAGCCTACGAGCAGTACTTC
CDR3: CATSGRGLAYEQYF

size: few
D: .
V: TRBV10-3
J: TRBJ2-1
DNA: TGTGCCATCAGTGCGGGAAATGAGCAGTTCTTC
CDR3: CAISAGNEQFF

size: few
D: .
V: TRBV29-1
J: TRBJ1-2
DNA: TGCAGCGTAGCAGCGGGGGGCTTCACCTTC
CDR3: CSVAAGGFTF

size: .
D: .
V: TRBV2
J: TRBJ2-1
DNA: TGTGCCAGCAGCCGGGACATCTCAAATGATGAGCAGTTCTTC
CDR3: CASSRDISNDEQFF

size: many
D: .
V: TRBV29-1
J: TRBJ1-3
DNA: TGCAGCGTTGAAGATCGAGGGACTTCTGGAAACACCATATATTTT
CDR3: CSVEDRGTSGNTIYF

size: .
D: .
V: TRBV10-3
J: TRBJ1-2
DNA: TGTGCCATCAGTCGCAGGGAAAATGGCTACACCTTC
CDR3: CAISRRENGYTF

size: medium-sized
D: .
V: TRBV2
J: TRBJ1-1
DNA: TGTGCCAGCAGTGTGTCCAGTGAAGCTTTCTTT
CDR3: CASSVSSEAFF

size: once
D: .
V: TRBV15
J: TRBJ2-5
DNA: TGTGCCACCAGCAGCCACACCTTCCAAGAGACCCAGTACTTC
CDR3: CATSSHTFQETQYF

size: .
D: TRBD1
V: TRBV6-2/TRBV6-3
J: TRBJ2-5
DNA: TGTGCCAGCAGTTACGAGGGGCGACAGGGGGCTGGAGAGACCCAGTACTTC
CDR3: CASSYEGRQGAGETQYF

size: .
D: .
V: TRBV15
J: TRBJ1-2
DNA: TGTGCCACCAGCAGAGAACGGGGCCCGTCCTATGGCTACACCTTC
CDR3: CATSRERGPSYGYTF